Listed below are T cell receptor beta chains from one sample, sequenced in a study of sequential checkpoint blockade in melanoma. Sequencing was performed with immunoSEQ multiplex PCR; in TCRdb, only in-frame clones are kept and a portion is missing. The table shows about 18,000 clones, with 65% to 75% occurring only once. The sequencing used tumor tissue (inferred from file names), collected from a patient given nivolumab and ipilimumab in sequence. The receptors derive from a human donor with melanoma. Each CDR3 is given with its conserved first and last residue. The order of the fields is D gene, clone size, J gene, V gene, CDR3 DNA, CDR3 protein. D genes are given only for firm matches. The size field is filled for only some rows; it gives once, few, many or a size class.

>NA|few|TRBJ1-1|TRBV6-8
TGTGCCAGCAGTCCACGGGAAACGGGTGAAGCTTTCTTT
CASSPRETGEAFF
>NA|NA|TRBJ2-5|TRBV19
TGTGCCAGTAGTATTAGTTCAGGGACCCAGTACTTC
CASSISSGTQYF
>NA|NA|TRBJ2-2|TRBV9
TGTGCCAGCAGAAGCCAGGGCGGGGAGCTGTTTTTT
CASRSQGGELFF
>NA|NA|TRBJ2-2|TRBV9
TGTGCCAGCAGCGAGAGGGAGTCCACCGGGGAGCTGTTTTTT
CASSERESTGELFF
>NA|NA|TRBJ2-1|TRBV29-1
TGCAGCGTTGAAGATTGGAGGGGGAATGAGCAGTTCTTC
CSVEDWRGNEQFF
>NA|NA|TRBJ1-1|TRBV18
TGTGCCAGCTCACCGAGTGGAAGGAACACTGAAGCTTTCTTT
CASSPSGRNTEAFF
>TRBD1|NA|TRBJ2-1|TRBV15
TGTGCCACCAGCAGAGAAGGGACAGGAAAAATCAATGAGCAGTTCTTC
CATSREGTGKINEQFF
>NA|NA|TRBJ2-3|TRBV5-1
TGCGCCAGCAGCTTGAGACTCCAGATAGGGGATACGCAGTATTTT
CASSLRLQIGDTQYF
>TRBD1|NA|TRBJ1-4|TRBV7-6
TGTGCCAGCAGCGTAGGACAGGGGGGTGGTGAAAAACTGTTTTTT
CASSVGQGGGEKLFF
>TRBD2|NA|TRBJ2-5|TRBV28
TGTGCCAGCAGACTAGCGGGGAGCCAGGAGACCCAGTACTTC
CASRLAGSQETQYF
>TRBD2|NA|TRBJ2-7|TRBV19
TGTGCCAGTAGTCCCCGGACTAGCGGGAGTTTCAACGAGCAGTACTTC
CASSPRTSGSFNEQYF
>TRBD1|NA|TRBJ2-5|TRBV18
TGTGCCAGCTCACCAGGACAGGGGAGGGAGACCCAGTACTTC
CASSPGQGRETQYF
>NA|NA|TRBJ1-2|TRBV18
TGTGCCAGCTCATTCGACAGTACCAGCTATGGCTACACCTTC
CASSFDSTSYGYTF
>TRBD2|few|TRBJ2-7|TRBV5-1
TGCGCCAGCAACGGACTAGCGGGGTCGTATAACGAGCAGTACTTC
CASNGLAGSYNEQYF
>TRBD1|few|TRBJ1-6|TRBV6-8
TGTGCCAGCATGTCCCCTGGGGGGACAGGGGGCCATTCACCCCTCCACTTT
CASMSPGGTGGHSPLHF
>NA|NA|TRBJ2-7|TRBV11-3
TGTGCCAGCAGCTTAGAAGCACCGACCTACGAGCAGTACTTC
CASSLEAPTYEQYF
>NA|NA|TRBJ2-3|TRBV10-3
TGTGCCATCAGTGAGTTAGCCTGGAGCACAGATACGCAGTATTTT
CAISELAWSTDTQYF
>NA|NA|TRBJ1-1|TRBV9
TGTGCCAGCAGGCCTGGAGGCTCCCGAGCTTTCTTT
CASRPGGSRAFF
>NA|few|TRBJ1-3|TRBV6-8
TGTGCCAGCGCGCAGGACTCTGGAAACACCATATATTTT
CASAQDSGNTIYF
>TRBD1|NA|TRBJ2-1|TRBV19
TGTGCCAGTAGTGTACAGGGGTGGGAGCAGTTCTTC
CASSVQGWEQFF
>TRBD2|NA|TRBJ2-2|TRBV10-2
TGCGCCAGCAGTGAGGCTAGCGGGAGTGAAAGGAACACCGGGGAGCTGTTTTTT
CASSEASGSERNTGELFF
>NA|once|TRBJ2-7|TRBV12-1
TGTGCCAGCAGCCAATTGGCGGGGGGCGAGCAGTACTTC
CASSQLAGGEQYF
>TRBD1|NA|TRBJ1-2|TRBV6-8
TGTGCCAGCAGGGGGGACAGCCGAGATCGTAACTATGGCTACACCTTC
CASRGDSRDRNYGYTF
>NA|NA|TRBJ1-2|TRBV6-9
TGTGCCAGCACCGGGTCCCGTGGCATATTGAGCTACACCTTC
CASTGSRGILSYTF
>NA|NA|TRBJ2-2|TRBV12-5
TGTGCTAGTGGTTTGCTGGGGGGGAACACCGGGGAGCTGTTTTTT
CASGLLGGNTGELFF
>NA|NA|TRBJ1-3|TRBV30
TGTGCCTGGAGTGTAGCCTTCAGGGTGCCCTCTGGAAACACCATATATTTT
CAWSVAFRVPSGNTIYF
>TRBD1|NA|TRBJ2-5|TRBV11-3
TGTGCCAGCAGCTTTCTCGACAGGGGGTCGGCCCAGTACTTC
CASSFLDRGSAQYF
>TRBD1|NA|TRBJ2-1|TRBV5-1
TGCGCCAGCAGCTTTAGAAAGGGACAGGGGGACAATGAGCAGTTCTTC
CASSFRKGQGDNEQFF
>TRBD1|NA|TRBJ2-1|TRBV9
TGTGCCAGCAGCGTCGACAGGGTCCACAATGAGCAGTTCTTC
CASSVDRVHNEQFF
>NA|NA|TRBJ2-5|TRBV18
TGTGCCAGCTCACCACCAACAGCGAGGGGGACCCAGTACTTC
CASSPPTARGTQYF
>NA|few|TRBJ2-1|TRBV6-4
TGTGCCAGCAGCGTCTACAATGAGCAGTTCTTC
CASSVYNEQFF
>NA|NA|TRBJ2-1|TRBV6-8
TGTGCCAGCAGTTATCCTTACAATGAGCAGTTCTTC
CASSYPYNEQFF
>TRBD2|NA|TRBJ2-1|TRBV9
TGTGCCAGCAGCGTAGTTGGGACTAGCTCCTACAATGAGCAGTTCTTC
CASSVVGTSSYNEQFF
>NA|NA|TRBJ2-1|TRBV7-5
TGTGCCAGCAGCTTCCTCGGCAGGGACGGCAATGAGCAGTTCTTC
CASSFLGRDGNEQFF
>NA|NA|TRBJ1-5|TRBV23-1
TGCGCCAGCAGCCTGGTGGGAAATCAGCCCCAGCATTTT
CASSLVGNQPQHF
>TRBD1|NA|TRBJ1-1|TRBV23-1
TGCGCCAGCAGCTTGGGTGGGACAGGGGGGACTGAAGCTTTCTTT
CASSLGGTGGTEAFF
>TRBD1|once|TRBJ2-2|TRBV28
TGTGCCAGCAGACGGGGACAGGCCGGGGAGCTGTTTTTT
CASRRGQAGELFF
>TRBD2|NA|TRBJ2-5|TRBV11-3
TGTGCCAGCAGCAGGCACCCCGGGGGGGAAGAGACCCAGTACTTC
CASSRHPGGEETQYF
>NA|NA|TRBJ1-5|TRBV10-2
TGCGCCAGCAGCCCAACGACAGATCAGCCCCAGCATTTT
CASSPTTDQPQHF
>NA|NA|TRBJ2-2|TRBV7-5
TGTGCCAGCAGCTTAGGGTCAGGGCTAAACACCGGGGAGCTGTTTTTT
CASSLGSGLNTGELFF
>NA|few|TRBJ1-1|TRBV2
TGTGCCAGCAGCGGGGAGATGAACACTGAAGCTTTCTTT
CASSGEMNTEAFF
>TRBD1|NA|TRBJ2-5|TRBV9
TGTGCCAGCAGGACCGGACAGGGGGCCGAGACCCAGTACTTC
CASRTGQGAETQYF